This TCR beta chain was obtained from a study of blood T cell repertoires in COVID-19. Study overall: Specimens from acute and convalescent COVID-19 originated in the United States, Italy and Spain. Nucleic acid was either cDNA or gDNA, and it came from T cells, B-cell-depleted T cells, or PBMCs.

Trimming took 1 base from V and 4 from J; bases not matched to a gene: 7. CDR3 length: 16 residues. Germline CDR1 is LGHNA and CDR2 is YNFKEQ. Original processing methods: Quantification of nucleated cells was approximated via reference gene primer amplification. Sequencing used immunoSEQ multiplex PCR; TCRdb keeps in-frame clones, though not all of them. Clone size and V and J calls were adopted from that table, with D and trimming inferred from the DNA. The sample records approximately 220,000 clones, 70% to 90% being singletons. The receptor's source is a woman aged 45-60 years with acute or convalescent COVID-19. Input material: peripheral blood. The rearrangement joins TRBV4-2 to TRBJ2-3; 8 bases match TRBD1. DNA for the CDR3: TGTGCCAGCAGCCAAGTCCAGGGGGCAGGTTCAGATACGCAGTATTTT. Encoded protein: CASSQVQGAGSDTQYF.